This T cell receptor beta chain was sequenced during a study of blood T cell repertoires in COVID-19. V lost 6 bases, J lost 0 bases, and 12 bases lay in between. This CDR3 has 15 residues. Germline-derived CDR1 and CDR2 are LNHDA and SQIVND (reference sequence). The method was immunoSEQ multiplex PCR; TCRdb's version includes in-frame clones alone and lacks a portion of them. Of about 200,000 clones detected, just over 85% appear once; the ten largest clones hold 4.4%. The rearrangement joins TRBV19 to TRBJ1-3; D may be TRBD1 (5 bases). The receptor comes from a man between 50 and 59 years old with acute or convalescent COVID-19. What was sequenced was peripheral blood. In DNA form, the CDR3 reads TGTGCCAGTAGGGTAAGGGGCCACTCTGGAAACACCATATATTTT. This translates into CASRVRGHSGNTIYF.